These T cell receptor beta chains were read from a single sample in a study of blood T cell repertoires in COVID-19. Generated by immunoSEQ multiplex PCR, the TCRdb table keeps only in-frame clones and is missing some. The table has around 450,000 clones, roughly 85% seen once. The specimen sequenced was PBMCs or T cells enriched from blood (not recorded which). The receptor set was obtained from a young woman with acute COVID-19. The CDR3 runs from the conserved cysteine through the conserved F or W. A D gene is named only where the DNA matches it firmly. Clone size is given for some rows only: seen once, a few or many times, or a class if the clone is expanded.

NA,TRBJ1-5,NA,TRBV4-1,TGCGCCAGCAGCCAAGATCAAGGACATTATAGCAATCAGCCCCAGCATTTT,CASSQDQGHYSNQPQHF
NA,TRBJ1-2,NA,TRBV29-1,TGCAGCGTTGAGGAGGGGAATGGCTACACCTTC,CSVEEGNGYTF
NA,TRBJ1-5,NA,TRBV6-2/TRBV6-3,TGTGCCAGCAGTTACTCATGGGGGCCCTATAGCAATCAGCCCCAGCATTTT,CASSYSWGPYSNQPQHF
NA,TRBJ1-3,once,TRBV20-1,TGCAGTGCTAGTAACTGGGACACTGGAAACACCATATATTTT,CSASNWDTGNTIYF
TRBD2,TRBJ2-1,NA,TRBV11-1,TGTGCCAGCAGCCCGTGGACTAGCGAATACAATGAGCAGTTCTTC,CASSPWTSEYNEQFF
TRBD2,TRBJ2-1,once,TRBV19,TGTGCCAGTAGTACCGCGACTAGCGGGAGCTCCTACAATGAGCAGTTCTTC,CASSTATSGSSYNEQFF
NA,TRBJ2-1,NA,TRBV9,TGTGCCAGCAGCGTAGTGGCTAGCTTCAATGAGCAGTTCTTC,CASSVVASFNEQFF
NA,TRBJ1-2,NA,TRBV6-5,TGTGCCAGCAGTTACGGGCGCTGGGGCTACACCTTC,CASSYGRWGYTF
NA,TRBJ1-1,NA,TRBV7-6,TGTGCCAGCAGCTTAGCGTCGTCACGGAGGATGAACACTGAAGCTTTCTTT,CASSLASSRRMNTEAFF
TRBD1,TRBJ1-1,NA,TRBV5-5,TGTGCCAGCAGCTTACCAAACAGGGGGCGGAACACTGAAGCTTTCTTT,CASSLPNRGRNTEAFF
NA,TRBJ2-7,NA,TRBV5-1,TGCGCCAGCAGCTTGGGGTCCTTTGGCAACGAGCAGTACTTC,CASSLGSFGNEQYF
TRBD1,TRBJ2-7,NA,TRBV11-2,TGTGCCAGCAGCATGACAGGGACCTCCTACGAGCAGTACTTC,CASSMTGTSYEQYF
TRBD1,TRBJ2-7,NA,TRBV11-2,TGTGCCAGCAGCTTCAAGGCGTCGGGGACAGGAGCCTACGAGCAGTACTTC,CASSFKASGTGAYEQYF
NA,TRBJ2-2,NA,TRBV19,TGTGCCAGTACCTCGACCGGGACACCGGTCGGGGAGCTGTTTTTT,CASTSTGTPVGELFF
NA,TRBJ2-3,once,TRBV6-6,TGTGCCAGCAGTTACAGGAATAGCGCAGATACGCAGTATTTT,CASSYRNSADTQYF
NA,TRBJ1-1,NA,TRBV5-1,TGCGCCAGCAGCTTAGGAGTGAACACTGAAGCTTTCTTT,CASSLGVNTEAFF
TRBD1,TRBJ1-2,NA,TRBV7-9,TGTGCCAGCAGCCTAGCCTCGGGGACAGGGCGGTATGGCTACACCTTC,CASSLASGTGRYGYTF
NA,TRBJ1-3,once,TRBV3-1/TRBV3-2,TGTGCCAGCAGCCAAGGCTATGTCGAACCCTTAAACACCATATATTTT,CASSQGYVEPLNTIYF
TRBD1,TRBJ1-4,NA,TRBV4-1,TGCGCCAGCAGCCTGGACAGGGGGAGGGCTAATGAAAAACTGTTTTTT,CASSLDRGRANEKLFF
TRBD2,TRBJ2-7,NA,TRBV3-1/TRBV3-2,TGTGCCAGCAGCCAGATTCCGGGAGGGGCCTACGAGCAGTACTTC,CASSQIPGGAYEQYF
NA,TRBJ2-3,NA,TRBV4-1,TGCGCCAGCAGCCTGGTGGCGGATGCCACAGATACGCAGTATTTT,CASSLVADATDTQYF
NA,TRBJ1-1,NA,TRBV7-2,TGTGCCAGCAGCTGGATGGGGCGAGGCACTGAAGCTTTCTTT,CASSWMGRGTEAFF
TRBD1,TRBJ1-2,NA,TRBV5-6,TGTGCCAGCAGCCTCGGGACAGACACCTATGGCTACACCTTC,CASSLGTDTYGYTF
NA,TRBJ1-4,NA,TRBV19,TGTGCCACTACTAACTCCCTGAATGAAAAACTGTTTTTT,CATTNSLNEKLFF
NA,TRBJ2-1,NA,TRBV3-1/TRBV3-2,TGTGCCAGCAGCCGTGACTTAGACAATGAGCAGTTCTTC,CASSRDLDNEQFF
TRBD1,TRBJ2-7,NA,TRBV7-9,TGTGCCAGCAGCTTAACAGGGGGCTCCTACGAGCAGTACTTC,CASSLTGGSYEQYF
NA,TRBJ1-4,NA,TRBV14,TGTGCCAGCAGCCCAACCGGGACATATGAAAAACTGTTTTTT,CASSPTGTYEKLFF
TRBD1,TRBJ1-3,NA,TRBV24-1,TGTGCCACCGCTGGGACAGCTGGAAACACCATATATTTT,CATAGTAGNTIYF
NA,TRBJ2-1,once,TRBV28,TGTGCCGGCCGAGGGGGCGAGCGGGATGAGCAGTTCTTC,CAGRGGERDEQFF
TRBD1,TRBJ2-1,NA,TRBV2,TGTGCCAGCAGTGTACGTACAGGGGGCTGGAATGAGCAGTTCTTC,CASSVRTGGWNEQFF
NA,TRBJ2-7,NA,TRBV6-5,TGTGCCAGCAGCGAGGGGGGGAGCGGCGAGCAGTACTTC,CASSEGGSGEQYF
TRBD1,TRBJ2-1,once,TRBV6-5,TGTGCCAGCAGTCCAGCGGACAGGGCGTATGAGCAGTTCTTC,CASSPADRAYEQFF
TRBD1,TRBJ1-5,NA,TRBV5-1,TGCGCCAGCAGCTTGGGGACAGGGTTCAATCAGCCCCAGCATTTT,CASSLGTGFNQPQHF
TRBD1,TRBJ2-2,NA,TRBV10-3,TGTGCCATCAAGGGACAGCCGAACACCGGGGAGCTGTTTTTT,CAIKGQPNTGELFF
TRBD2,TRBJ2-7,NA,TRBV28,TGTGCCAGCAGTTTTGAGCGGGAGGGCCGCTACGAGCAGTACTTC,CASSFEREGRYEQYF
NA,TRBJ1-6,NA,TRBV4-3,TGCGCCAGCAGCCAAGATATTGAGGACACTAATAATTCACCCCTCCACTTT,CASSQDIEDTNNSPLHF
NA,TRBJ2-1,NA,TRBV28,TGTGCCAGTCGGCAGGGGCGCAATGAGCAGTTCTTC,CASRQGRNEQFF
NA,TRBJ1-2,NA,TRBV2,TGTGCCAGCAGTGAATATGCAGATCTAGCCGTTGGCTACACCTTC,CASSEYADLAVGYTF
NA,TRBJ1-5,NA,TRBV28,TGTGCCAGCAGTCCCCAGGTACCGCCCCAGCATTTT,CASSPQVPPQHF
TRBD1,TRBJ1-2,NA,TRBV7-2,TGTGCCAGCGTCAGGGGGAAAACTACTAACTATGGCTACACCTTC,CASVRGKTTNYGYTF
NA,TRBJ1-5,NA,TRBV20-1,TGCAGTGCTAGTGGGCCAGGGTCTAATCAGCCCCAGCATTTT,CSASGPGSNQPQHF
NA,TRBJ1-1,few,TRBV9,TGTGCCAGCAGCCCCGCAGGTATGAACACTGAAGCTTTCTTT,CASSPAGMNTEAFF
TRBD2,TRBJ2-7,NA,TRBV4-1,TGCGCCAGCAGCCAAGGGACTAGCGGGGGATCCTACGAGCAGTACTTC,CASSQGTSGGSYEQYF
NA,TRBJ1-1,NA,TRBV10-3,TGTGCCATCACGGGTAGTATCTACACTGAAGCTTTCTTT,CAITGSIYTEAFF
TRBD2,TRBJ2-3,NA,TRBV19,TGTGCCAGTAGTTCGACTAGCGGGCTTACAGATACGCAGTATTTT,CASSSTSGLTDTQYF
TRBD1,TRBJ1-6,NA,TRBV27,TGTGCCAGCACTTCCCTGGGACAGGGACATAATTCACCCCTCCACTTT,CASTSLGQGHNSPLHF
NA,TRBJ1-1,NA,TRBV6-5,TGTGCCAGCAGTTTGCGCTTGACAGGGAACACTGAAGCTTTCTTT,CASSLRLTGNTEAFF
TRBD2,TRBJ2-1,NA,TRBV27,TGTGCCAGCAGTTGGACTAGCGTATACAATGAGCAGTTCTTC,CASSWTSVYNEQFF
NA,TRBJ1-1,NA,TRBV9,TGTGCCAGCAGCGCCGCCGGGAGTACGCTAGAAGCTTTCTTT,CASSAAGSTLEAFF
NA,TRBJ1-4,NA,TRBV5-1,TGCGCCAGCAGCCCGGGGGGCGATGAAAAACTGTTTTTT,CASSPGGDEKLFF
NA,TRBJ1-1,NA,TRBV27,TGTGCCAGCATTGGGTCCTTAGCGGCTTTCTTT,CASIGSLAAFF